This TCR beta chain originates from a study of cytomegalovirus exposure and HLA in healthy donors. Broader study findings: Highest at DRB1 and lowest at HLA-C, TCR association rates differed among HLA loci in a later analysis. The study labeled fewer than 200 TCR beta chains cytomegalovirus-associated.

A word on this clone: Its antigen is as yet unknown.

The PCR was carried out with 60 Vbeta primers and 13 Jbeta primers. The repertoire was sequenced with immunoSEQ multiplex PCR; TCRdb's copy has only in-frame clones and lacks some. The table lists about 100,000 clones, roughly 70% of them singletons. Between the trimmed V and J ends, which lost 3 bases and 9 bases, there was a span of 15 bases. Per germline, CDR1 MNHEY and CDR2 SMNVEV (reference sequence). The CDR3 runs 14 residues. At the time of sampling, donors were nominally healthy, though unrecorded immune exposures were likely. Sequenced material: PBMCs. The receptor's source is a woman aged 18-30 years in good health and CMV-seropositive. This chain joins TRBV27 and TRBJ2-1; maybe TRBD2 (7 bases). CDR3 in amino acids: CASSFIGGRIEQFF. Written as DNA, the CDR3 is TGTGCCAGCAGTTTCATCGGGGGGCGAATTGAGCAGTTCTTC.